This T cell receptor (beta chain) was documented in a study of blood T cell repertoires in COVID-19. Germline assignment: CDR1 DFQATT and CDR2 SNEGSKA (reference sequence). The CDR3 is 11 residues long. Trimming removed 6 bases from V and 7 bases from J; junction bases left unmatched: 3. Assay used: immunoSEQ multiplex PCR; TCRdb lists only in-frame clones, some missing. The data hold 150,000 to 200,000 clones, with approximately 80% observed a single time. The chain is built from TRBV20-1 and TRBJ2-1; 7 bases line up with TRBD2. Input material: peripheral blood. The TCR comes from a man aged 60 to 69 with acute or convalescent COVID-19. The CDR3 loop reads CSAEGLNEQFF. CDR3 DNA: TGCAGTGCCGAGGGACTAAATGAGCAGTTCTTC.